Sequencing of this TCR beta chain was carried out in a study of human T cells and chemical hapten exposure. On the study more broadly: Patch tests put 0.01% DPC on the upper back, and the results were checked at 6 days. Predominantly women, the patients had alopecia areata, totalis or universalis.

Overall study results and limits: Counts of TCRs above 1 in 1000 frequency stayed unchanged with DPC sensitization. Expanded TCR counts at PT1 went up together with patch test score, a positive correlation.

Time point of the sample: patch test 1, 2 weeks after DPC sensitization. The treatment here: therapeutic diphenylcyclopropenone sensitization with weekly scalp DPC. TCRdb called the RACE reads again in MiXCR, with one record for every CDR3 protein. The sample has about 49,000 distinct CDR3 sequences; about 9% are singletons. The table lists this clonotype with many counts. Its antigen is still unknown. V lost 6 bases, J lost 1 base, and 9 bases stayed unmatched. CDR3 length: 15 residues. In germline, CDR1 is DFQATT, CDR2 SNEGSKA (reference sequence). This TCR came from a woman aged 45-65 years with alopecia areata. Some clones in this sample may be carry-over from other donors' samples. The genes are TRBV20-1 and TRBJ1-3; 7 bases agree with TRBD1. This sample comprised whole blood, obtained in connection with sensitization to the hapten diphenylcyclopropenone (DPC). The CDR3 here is CSANRDSHSGNTIYF. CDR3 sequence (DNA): TGCAGTGCGAATCGGGACAGTCATTCTGGAAACACCATATATTTT.